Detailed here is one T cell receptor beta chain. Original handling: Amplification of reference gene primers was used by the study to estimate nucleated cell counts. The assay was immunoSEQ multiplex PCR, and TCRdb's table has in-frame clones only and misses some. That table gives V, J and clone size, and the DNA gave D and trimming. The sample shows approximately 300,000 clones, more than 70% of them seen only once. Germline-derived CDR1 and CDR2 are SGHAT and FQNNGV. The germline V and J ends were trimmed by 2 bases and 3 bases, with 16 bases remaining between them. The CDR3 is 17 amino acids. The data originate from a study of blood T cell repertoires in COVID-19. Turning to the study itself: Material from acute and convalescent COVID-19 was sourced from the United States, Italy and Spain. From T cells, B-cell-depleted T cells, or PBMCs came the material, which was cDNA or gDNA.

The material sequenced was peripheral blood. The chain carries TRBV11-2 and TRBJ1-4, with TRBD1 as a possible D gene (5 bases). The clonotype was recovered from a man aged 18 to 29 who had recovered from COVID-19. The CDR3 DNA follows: TGTGCCAGCAGCTTACTTTCATCGGGGGGTCCTAATGAAAAACTGTTTTTT. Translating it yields CASSLLSSGGPNEKLFF.